This T cell receptor beta chain was profiled in a study of T cells in Graves' hyperthyroidism and ophthalmopathy. Study information: Peripheral blood draws took place at initial diagnosis, ahead of any treatment.

V was shortened by 1 base and J by 5 bases, with 11 bases between the two germline ends. Germline V gives CDR1 DFQATT, CDR2 SNEGSKA (reference sequence). The CDR3 totals 13 residues. RNA transcripts yielded amplified TCR beta CDR3 regions. In the first-round RT-PCR of the TCR CDR3, the HTBI primer set was used. MiXCR, applied by TCRdb to the multiplex PCR reads, yields one record per CDR3 protein. This sample has 300,000 to 400,000 distinct CDR3 sequences, with 20% to 25% found just once. This clonotype was observed at least ten times. The sequence was collected from a woman in her fifties or sixties with Graves' hyperthyroidism. The sample consisted of blood. The chain employs TRBV20-1 and TRBJ1-1; no firm D call. Written as DNA, the CDR3 is TGCAGTGCTAGAGTAGGAGGGCGGACTGAAGCTTTCTTT. Protein product: CSARVGGRTEAFF.